Following are 11 T cell receptor beta chains from one sample sequenced in a study of cytomegalovirus exposure and HLA in healthy donors (dated by TCRdb to about 2017). Library preparation employed the immunoSEQ multiplex PCR assay. A mixture of 60 forward primers for TCR Vbeta segments and 13 reverse primers for TCR Jbeta segments was used in the multiplex PCR. Held by TCRdb, this immuneACCESS table contains in-frame sequences only and omits some clones. Under half of the omission traces to an unresolved V gene where checked; the cause of the rest is unknown. This sample comprises around 150,000 clones, 75% to 90% of them detected only once. The top ten hold approximately 1.5% of the sample. Sequencing was carried out using PBMCs. The source is a woman aged 18-29 years in good health and CMV-seronegative.

In this sample, this clone turned up a few times. The rearrangement joins TRBV5-1 to TRBJ2-3; perhaps TRBD1 as D (5 bases). The CDR3 loop spans 15 amino acids. Trimming left V 0 bases short and J 4 bases short, with 12 bases between. Germline V gene data show CDR1 as SGHRS and CDR2 as YFSETQ. The CDR3: CASSLEGRSPDTQYF. In DNA, the CDR3 is TGCGCCAGCAGCTTGGAGGGGCGGAGCCCAGATACGCAGTATTTT.

CDR3 residues: CASSRYDMNTEAFF. The CDR3 region has the DNA TGCGCCAGCAGTAGATATGATATGAACACTGAAGCTTTCTTT. The chain combines TRBV5-1 with TRBJ1-1; D unresolved. V was pared by 5 bases and J by 0 bases, with 11 bases between. The CDR3 is 14 amino acids. The germline V gene encodes CDR1 SGHRS and CDR2 YFSETQ. The full variable domain, in which reference TRBV5-1 and TRBJ1-1 provide the parts outside the CDR3, is KAGVTQTPRYLIKTRGQQVTLSCSPISGHRSVSWYQQTPGQGLQFLFEYFSETQRNKGNFPGRFSGRQFSNSRSEMNVSTLELGDSALYLCASSRYDMNTEAFFGQGTRLTVV.

The chain employs TRBV5-6 and TRBJ2-1, with D perhaps TRBD2 (6 bases). Trimming took 2 bases from V and 5 from J, leaving 8 bases between them. CDR1 SGHDT and CDR2 YYEEEE come from the germline V gene. CDR3 length: 13 amino acids. Written as DNA, the CDR3 is TGTGCCAGCAGCTTTGGGACTGACAATGAGCAGTTCTTC. Residues: CASSFGTDNEQFF.

The V and J genes are TRBV5-4 and TRBJ2-7, with D uncertain. Germline V gene sequence: CDR1 SGHNT, CDR2 YYREEE (reference sequence). The CDR3 covers 11 residues. Trimming shortened V by 4 bases and J by 2 bases, and 4 bases separated the two germline ends. The CDR3 sequence is CASSNTYEQYF. The DNA for the CDR3 is TGTGCCAGCAGCAATACCTACGAGCAGTACTTC.

The chain links TRBV6-5 to TRBJ2-2; D is possibly TRBD1 (5 bases). Germline V gives CDR1 MNHEY, CDR2 SVGAGI. Deletions cut 9 bases from V and 5 bases from J, with 10 bases between. The length of the CDR3 is 12 residues. CDR3 DNA sequence: TGTGCCAGTGAAGGGGAAACCGGGGAGCTGTTTTTT. Its translation: CASEGETGELFF.

CDR3 sequence: CASSTQGARSFSNQPQHF. The CDR3 DNA follows: TGTGCCAGTAGTACGCAGGGGGCCCGGAGCTTTAGCAATCAGCCCCAGCATTTT. The V call is TRBV19, the J call TRBJ1-5, with 8 nucleotides matching TRBD1. This CDR3 has 18 amino acids. In germline, CDR1 is LNHDA, CDR2 SQIVND (reference sequence). Unmatched junction bases numbered 11, after V lost 4 bases and J lost 0 bases.

The sample holds a few counts of this clone. The chain employs TRBV5-1 and TRBJ1-2; 10 bases are shared with TRBD1. J was trimmed by 12 bases and V by 4 bases; bases with no gene match: 12. The CDR3 has 14 residues. Germline V gene sequence: CDR1 SGHRS, CDR2 YFSETQ. CDR3 region: CASSLRPGQGRDTF. The CDR3 nucleotides read TGCGCCAGCAGCCTAAGACCGGGACAGGGGAGGGACACCTTC.

This chain joins TRBV6-6 and TRBJ1-2; a weak D match, TRBD1 (6 bases). V lost 6 bases and J 1 base, leaving 18 bases between the germline ends. The CDR3 is made up of 16 amino acids. In germline, CDR1 is MNHNY, CDR2 SVGAGI (reference sequence). This CDR3 reads CASRDPGVLNNYGYTF. CDR3 nucleotides: TGTGCCAGCAGGGACCCAGGGGTCTTAAATAACTATGGCTACACCTTC.

The rearrangement links TRBV10-3 to TRBJ1-2; 9 bases map to TRBD1. The CDR3 consists of 15 residues. Per germline, CDR1 ENHRY and CDR2 SYGVKD. The V segment lost 10 bases and the J segment 11 bases; nucleotides outside the gene matches: 20. CDR3 amino acids: CASTTKQGANRGYTF. In nucleotides, the CDR3 is TGTGCCAGCACAACCAAACAGGGGGCTAATCGGGGTTACACCTTC.

V is TRBV19 and J is TRBJ1-5; D is possibly TRBD1 (6 bases). Trimming took 4 bases from V and 3 from J, leaving 13 bases between them. CDR1 is LNHDA and CDR2 is SQIVND in the germline V gene (reference sequence). The length of the CDR3 is 15 residues. The chain's CDR3 is CASSRTEGFNQPQHF. In nucleotides, the CDR3 is TGTGCCAGTAGTAGGACAGAAGGATTCAATCAGCCCCAGCATTTT.

The V gene is TRBV19, the J gene TRBJ1-5, with D unclear. Deletions cut 2 bases from V and 4 bases from J, with 9 bases between. In germline, CDR1 is LNHDA, CDR2 SQIVND (reference sequence). This CDR3 has 14 amino acids. The CDR3 nucleotides read TGTGCCAGTAGTATACAGGTGATGAATCAGCCCCAGCATTTT. Its protein is CASSIQVMNQPQHF.